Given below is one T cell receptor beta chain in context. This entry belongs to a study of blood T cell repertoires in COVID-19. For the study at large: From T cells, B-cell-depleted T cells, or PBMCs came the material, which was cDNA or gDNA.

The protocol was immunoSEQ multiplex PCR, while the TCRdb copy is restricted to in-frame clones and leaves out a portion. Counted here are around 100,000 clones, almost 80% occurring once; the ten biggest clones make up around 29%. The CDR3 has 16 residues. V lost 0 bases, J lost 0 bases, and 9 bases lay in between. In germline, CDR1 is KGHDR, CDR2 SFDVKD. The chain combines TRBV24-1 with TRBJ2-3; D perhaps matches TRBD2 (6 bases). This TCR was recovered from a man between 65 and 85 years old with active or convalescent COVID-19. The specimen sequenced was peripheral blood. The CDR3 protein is CATSDLTSTSTDTQYF. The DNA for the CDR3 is TGTGCCACCAGTGATTTGACTAGCACTAGCACAGATACGCAGTATTTT.